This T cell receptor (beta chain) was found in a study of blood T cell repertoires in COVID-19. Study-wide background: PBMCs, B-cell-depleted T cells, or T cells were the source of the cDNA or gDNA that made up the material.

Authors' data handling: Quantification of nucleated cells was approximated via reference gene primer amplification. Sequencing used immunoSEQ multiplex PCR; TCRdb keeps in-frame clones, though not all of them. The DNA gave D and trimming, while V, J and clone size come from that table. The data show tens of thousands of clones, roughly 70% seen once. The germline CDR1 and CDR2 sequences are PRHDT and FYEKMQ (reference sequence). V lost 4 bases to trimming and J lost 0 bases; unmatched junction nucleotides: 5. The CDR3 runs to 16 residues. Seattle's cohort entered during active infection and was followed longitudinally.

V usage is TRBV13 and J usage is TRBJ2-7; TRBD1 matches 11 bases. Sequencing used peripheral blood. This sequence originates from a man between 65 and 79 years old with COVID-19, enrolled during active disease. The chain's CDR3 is CASSWGTGGGSYEQYF. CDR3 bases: TGTGCCAGCAGCTGGGGGACAGGGGGAGGCTCCTACGAGCAGTACTTC.